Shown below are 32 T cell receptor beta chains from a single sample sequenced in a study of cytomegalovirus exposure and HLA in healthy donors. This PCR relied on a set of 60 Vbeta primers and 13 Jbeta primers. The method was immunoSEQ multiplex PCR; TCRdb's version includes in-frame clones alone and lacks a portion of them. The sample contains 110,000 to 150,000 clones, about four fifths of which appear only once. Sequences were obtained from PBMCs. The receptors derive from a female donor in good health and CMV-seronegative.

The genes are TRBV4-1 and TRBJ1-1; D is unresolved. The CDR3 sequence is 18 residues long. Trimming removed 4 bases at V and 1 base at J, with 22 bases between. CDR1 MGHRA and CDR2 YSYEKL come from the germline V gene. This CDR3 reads CASSLTRTGLRPNTEAFF. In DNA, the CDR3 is TGCGCCAGCAGCCTGACTAGAACCGGGCTACGACCGAACACTGAAGCTTTCTTT.

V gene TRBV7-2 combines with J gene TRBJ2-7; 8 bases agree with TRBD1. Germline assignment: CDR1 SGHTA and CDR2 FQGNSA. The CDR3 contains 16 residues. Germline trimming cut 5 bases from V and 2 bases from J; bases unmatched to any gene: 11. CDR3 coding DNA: TGTGCCAGCAGCCTGACAGGGGAGTTGTCTGCCTACGAGCAGTACTTC. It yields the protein CASSLTGELSAYEQYF. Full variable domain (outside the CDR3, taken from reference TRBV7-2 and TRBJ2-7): GAGVSQSPSNKVTEKGKDVELRCDPISGHTALYWYRQSLGQGLEFLIYFQGNSAPDKSGLPSDRFSAERTGGSVSTLTIQRTQQEDSAVYLCASSLTGELSAYEQYFGPGTRLTVT.

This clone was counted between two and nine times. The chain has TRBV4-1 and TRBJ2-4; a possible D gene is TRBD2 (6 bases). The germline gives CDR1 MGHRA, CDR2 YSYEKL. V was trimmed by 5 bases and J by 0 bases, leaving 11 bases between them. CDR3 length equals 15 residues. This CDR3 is CASSKSGLAKNIQYF. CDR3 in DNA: TGCGCCAGCAGCAAAAGCGGGCTAGCCAAAAACATTCAGTACTTC.

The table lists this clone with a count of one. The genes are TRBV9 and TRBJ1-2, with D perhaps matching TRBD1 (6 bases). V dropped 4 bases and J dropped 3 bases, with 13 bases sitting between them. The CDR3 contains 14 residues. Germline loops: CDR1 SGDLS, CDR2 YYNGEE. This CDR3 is CASSRRDTDYGYTF. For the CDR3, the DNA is TGTGCCAGCAGCAGACGGGACACCGACTATGGCTACACCTTC.

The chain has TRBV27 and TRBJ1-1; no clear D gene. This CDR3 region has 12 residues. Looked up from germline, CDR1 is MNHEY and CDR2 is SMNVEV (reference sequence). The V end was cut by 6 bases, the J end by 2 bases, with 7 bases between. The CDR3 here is CASSHYNTEAFF. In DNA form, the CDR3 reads TGTGCCAGCAGCCACTATAACACTGAAGCTTTCTTT.

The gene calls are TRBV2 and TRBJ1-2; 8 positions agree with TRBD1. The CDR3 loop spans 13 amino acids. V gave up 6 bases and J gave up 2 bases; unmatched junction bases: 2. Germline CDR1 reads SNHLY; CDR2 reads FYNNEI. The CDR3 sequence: CASRGQENYGYTF. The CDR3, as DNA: TGTGCCAGCAGGGGACAGGAAAACTATGGCTACACCTTC.

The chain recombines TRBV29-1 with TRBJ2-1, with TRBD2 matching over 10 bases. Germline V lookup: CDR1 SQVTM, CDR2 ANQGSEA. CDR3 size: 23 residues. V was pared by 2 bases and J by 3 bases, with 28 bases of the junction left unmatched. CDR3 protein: CSVEPRGQRSPLKEREGYNEQFF. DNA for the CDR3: TGCAGCGTTGAACCACGGGGACAGAGATCCCCCTTAAAGGAGCGGGAGGGCTACAATGAGCAGTTCTTC.

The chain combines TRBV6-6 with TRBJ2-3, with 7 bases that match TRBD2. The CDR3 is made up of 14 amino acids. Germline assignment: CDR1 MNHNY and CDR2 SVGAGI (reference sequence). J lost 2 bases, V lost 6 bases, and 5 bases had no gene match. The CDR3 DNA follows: TGTGCCAGCAGACCGGGGGGTTACACAGATACGCAGTATTTT. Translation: CASRPGGYTDTQYF.

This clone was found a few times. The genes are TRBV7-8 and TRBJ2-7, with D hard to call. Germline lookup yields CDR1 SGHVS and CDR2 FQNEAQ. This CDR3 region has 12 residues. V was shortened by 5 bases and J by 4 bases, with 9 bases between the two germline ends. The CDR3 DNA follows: TGTGCCAGCAGCCCCGGGTCGTACGAGCAGTACTTC. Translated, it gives CASSPGSYEQYF.

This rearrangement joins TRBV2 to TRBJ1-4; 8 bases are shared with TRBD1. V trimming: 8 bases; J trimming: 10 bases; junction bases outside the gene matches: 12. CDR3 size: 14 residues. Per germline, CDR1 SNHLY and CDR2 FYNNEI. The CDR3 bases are TGTGCCAGCCAAACGGACAGGGCTTTGGGAAAACTGTTTTTT. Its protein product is CASQTDRALGKLFF.

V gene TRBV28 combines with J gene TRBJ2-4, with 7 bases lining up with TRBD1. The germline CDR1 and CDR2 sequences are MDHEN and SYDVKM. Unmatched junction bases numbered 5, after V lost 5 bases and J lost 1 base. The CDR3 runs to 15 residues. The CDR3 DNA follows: TGTGCCAGCAGTCCTACAGGGGTGGCCAAAAACATTCAGTACTTC. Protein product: CASSPTGVAKNIQYF. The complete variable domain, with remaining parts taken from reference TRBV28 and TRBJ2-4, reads DVKVTQSSRYLVKRTGEKVFLECVQDMDHENMFWYRQDPGLGLRLIYFSYDVKMKEKGDIPEGYSVSREKKERFSLILESASTNQTSMYLCASSPTGVAKNIQYFGAGTRLSVL.

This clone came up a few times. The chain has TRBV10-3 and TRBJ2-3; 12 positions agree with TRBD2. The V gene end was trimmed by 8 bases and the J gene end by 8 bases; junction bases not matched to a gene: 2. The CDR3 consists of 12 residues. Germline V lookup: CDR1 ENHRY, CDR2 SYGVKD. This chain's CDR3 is CAIQTSGGTQYF. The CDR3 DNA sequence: TGTGCCATCCAGACTAGCGGGGGTACGCAGTATTTT.

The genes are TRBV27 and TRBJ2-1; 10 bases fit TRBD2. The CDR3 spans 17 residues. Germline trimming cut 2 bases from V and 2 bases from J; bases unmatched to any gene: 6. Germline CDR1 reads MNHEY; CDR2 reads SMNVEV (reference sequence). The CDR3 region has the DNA TGTGCCAGCAGTTTAACCCCGCTAGCGGGAGCCTACAATGAGCAGTTCTTC. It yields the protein CASSLTPLAGAYNEQFF.

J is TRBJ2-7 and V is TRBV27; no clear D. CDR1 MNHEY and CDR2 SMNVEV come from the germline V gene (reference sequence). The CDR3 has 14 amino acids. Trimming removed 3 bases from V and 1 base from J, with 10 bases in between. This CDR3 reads CASSLRRDSYEQYF. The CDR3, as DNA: TGTGCCAGCAGTTTGCGCCGCGATTCCTACGAGCAGTACTTC.

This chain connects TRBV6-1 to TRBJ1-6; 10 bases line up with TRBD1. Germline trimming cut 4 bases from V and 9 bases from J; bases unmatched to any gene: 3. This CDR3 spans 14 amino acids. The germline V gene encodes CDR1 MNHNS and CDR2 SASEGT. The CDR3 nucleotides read TGTGCCAGCAGTGCGTGGACAGGGGGTTCACCCCTCCACTTT. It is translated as CASSAWTGGSPLHF.

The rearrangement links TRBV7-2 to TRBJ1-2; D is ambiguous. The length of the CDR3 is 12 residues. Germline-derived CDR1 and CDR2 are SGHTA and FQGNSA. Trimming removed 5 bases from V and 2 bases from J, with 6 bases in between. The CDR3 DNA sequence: TGTGCCAGCAGCCCGAGAAACTATGGCTACACCTTC. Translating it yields CASSPRNYGYTF.

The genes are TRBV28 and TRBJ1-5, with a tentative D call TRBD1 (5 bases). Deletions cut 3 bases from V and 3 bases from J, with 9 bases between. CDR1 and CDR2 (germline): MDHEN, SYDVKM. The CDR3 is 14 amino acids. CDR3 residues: CASSFAGTNQPQHF. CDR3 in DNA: TGTGCCAGCAGTTTCGCGGGGACCAATCAGCCCCAGCATTTT.

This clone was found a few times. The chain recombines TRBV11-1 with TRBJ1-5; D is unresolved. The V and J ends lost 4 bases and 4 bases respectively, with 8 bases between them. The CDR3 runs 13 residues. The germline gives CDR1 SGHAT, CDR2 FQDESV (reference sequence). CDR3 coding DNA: TGTGCCAGCAGCTATGGGAGAAATCAGCCCCAGCATTTT. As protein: CASSYGRNQPQHF.

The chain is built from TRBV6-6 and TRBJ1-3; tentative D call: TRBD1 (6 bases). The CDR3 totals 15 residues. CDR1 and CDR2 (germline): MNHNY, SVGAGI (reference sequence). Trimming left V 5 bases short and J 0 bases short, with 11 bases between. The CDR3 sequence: CASSDNRVSGNTIYF. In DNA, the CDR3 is TGTGCCAGCAGTGACAACAGGGTCTCTGGAAACACCATATATTTT.

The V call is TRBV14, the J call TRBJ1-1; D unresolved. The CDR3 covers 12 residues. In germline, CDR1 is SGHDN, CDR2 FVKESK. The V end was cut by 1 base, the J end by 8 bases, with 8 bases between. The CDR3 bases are TGTGCCAGCAGCCAAGGCCTATGCGAAGCTTTCTTT. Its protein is CASSQGLCEAFF.

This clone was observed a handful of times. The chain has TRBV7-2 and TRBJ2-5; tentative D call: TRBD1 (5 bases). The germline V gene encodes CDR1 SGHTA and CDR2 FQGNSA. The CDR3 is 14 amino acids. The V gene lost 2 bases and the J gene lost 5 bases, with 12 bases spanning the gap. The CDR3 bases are TGTGCCAGCAGCTTAATAGGGGTAGGGGAGACCCAGTACTTC. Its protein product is CASSLIGVGETQYF.

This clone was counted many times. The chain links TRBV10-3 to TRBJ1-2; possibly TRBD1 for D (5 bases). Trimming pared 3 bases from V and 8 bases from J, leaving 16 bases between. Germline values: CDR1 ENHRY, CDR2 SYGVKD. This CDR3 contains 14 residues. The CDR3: CAISDPGISEGYTF. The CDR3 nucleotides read TGTGCCATCAGTGACCCAGGGATAAGTGAAGGCTACACCTTC.

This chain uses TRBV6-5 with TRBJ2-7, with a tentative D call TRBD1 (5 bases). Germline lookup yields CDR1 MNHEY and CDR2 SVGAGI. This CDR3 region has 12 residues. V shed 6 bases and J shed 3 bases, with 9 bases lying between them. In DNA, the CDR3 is TGTGCCAGCAGCCAAACAGGCTACGAGCAGTACTTC. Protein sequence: CASSQTGYEQYF.

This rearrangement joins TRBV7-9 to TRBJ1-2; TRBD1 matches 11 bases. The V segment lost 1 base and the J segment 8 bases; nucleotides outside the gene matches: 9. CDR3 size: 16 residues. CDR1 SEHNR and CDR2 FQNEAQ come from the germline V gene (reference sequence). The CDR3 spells CASSLGLDRGLEGYTF. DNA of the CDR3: TGTGCCAGCAGCTTAGGTCTGGACAGGGGGCTCGAGGGCTACACCTTC.

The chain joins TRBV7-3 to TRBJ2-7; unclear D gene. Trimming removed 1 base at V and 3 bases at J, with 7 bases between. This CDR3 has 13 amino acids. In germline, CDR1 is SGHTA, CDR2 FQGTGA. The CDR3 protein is CASSLIAGYEQYF. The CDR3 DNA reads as TGTGCCAGCAGCTTAATAGCCGGCTACGAGCAGTACTTC.

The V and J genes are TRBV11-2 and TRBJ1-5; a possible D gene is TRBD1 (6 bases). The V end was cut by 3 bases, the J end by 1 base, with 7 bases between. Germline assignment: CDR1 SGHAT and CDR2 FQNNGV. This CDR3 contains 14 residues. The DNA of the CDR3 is TGTGCCAGCAGCTTTGGGACAAGCAATCAGCCCCAGCATTTT. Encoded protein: CASSFGTSNQPQHF.

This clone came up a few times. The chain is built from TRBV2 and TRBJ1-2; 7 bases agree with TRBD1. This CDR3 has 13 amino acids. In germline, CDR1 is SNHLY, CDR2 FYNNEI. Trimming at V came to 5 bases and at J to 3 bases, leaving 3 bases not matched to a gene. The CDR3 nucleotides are TGTGCCAGCAGTAGGGGGCGCGACTATGGCTACACCTTC. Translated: CASSRGRDYGYTF. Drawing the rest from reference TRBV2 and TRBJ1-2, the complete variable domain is EPEVTQTPSHQVTQMGQEVILRCVPISNHLYFYWYRQILGQKVEFLVSFYNNEISEKSEIFDDQFSVERPDGSNFTLKIRSTKLEDSAMYFCASSRGRDYGYTFGSGTRLTVV.

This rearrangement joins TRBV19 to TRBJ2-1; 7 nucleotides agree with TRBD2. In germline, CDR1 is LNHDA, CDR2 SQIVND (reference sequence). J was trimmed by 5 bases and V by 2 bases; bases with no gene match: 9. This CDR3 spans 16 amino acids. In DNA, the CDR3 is TGTGCCAGTAGTATAAGGGGCGGGAGACCTAACAATGAGCAGTTCTTC. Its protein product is CASSIRGGRPNNEQFF.

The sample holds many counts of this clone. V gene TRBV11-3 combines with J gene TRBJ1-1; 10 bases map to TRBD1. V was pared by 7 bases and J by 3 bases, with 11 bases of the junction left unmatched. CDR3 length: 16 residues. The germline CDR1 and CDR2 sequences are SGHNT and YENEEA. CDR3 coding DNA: TGTGCCAGCAACCTGGGACAGGGGCCAATGTACACTGAAGCTTTCTTT. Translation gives CASNLGQGPMYTEAFF.

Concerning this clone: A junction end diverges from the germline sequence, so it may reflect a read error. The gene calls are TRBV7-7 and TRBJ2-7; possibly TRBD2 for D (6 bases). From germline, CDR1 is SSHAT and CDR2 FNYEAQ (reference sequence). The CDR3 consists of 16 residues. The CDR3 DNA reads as TGTGCTAGCAGCCCTACCTTGGGGGGATCCACCTACGAGCAGTACTTC. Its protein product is CASSPTLGGSTYEQYF.

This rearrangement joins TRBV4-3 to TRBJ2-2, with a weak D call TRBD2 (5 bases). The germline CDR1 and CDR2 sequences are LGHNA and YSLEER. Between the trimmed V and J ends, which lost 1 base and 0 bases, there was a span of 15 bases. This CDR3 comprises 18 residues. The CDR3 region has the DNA TGCGCCAGCAGCCAAGGAGGATGGGCGGGCGCGAACACCGGGGAGCTGTTTTTT. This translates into CASSQGGWAGANTGELFF.

The CDR3 sequence is CASSVREGGYTF. The DNA of the CDR3 is TGTGCCAGCAGCGTCAGAGAGGGCGGCTACACCTTC. The chain joins TRBV9 to TRBJ1-2, with D unresolved. Trimming shortened V by 2 bases and J by 8 bases, and 10 bases separated the two germline ends. The CDR3 totals 12 residues. Per germline, CDR1 SGDLS and CDR2 YYNGEE.